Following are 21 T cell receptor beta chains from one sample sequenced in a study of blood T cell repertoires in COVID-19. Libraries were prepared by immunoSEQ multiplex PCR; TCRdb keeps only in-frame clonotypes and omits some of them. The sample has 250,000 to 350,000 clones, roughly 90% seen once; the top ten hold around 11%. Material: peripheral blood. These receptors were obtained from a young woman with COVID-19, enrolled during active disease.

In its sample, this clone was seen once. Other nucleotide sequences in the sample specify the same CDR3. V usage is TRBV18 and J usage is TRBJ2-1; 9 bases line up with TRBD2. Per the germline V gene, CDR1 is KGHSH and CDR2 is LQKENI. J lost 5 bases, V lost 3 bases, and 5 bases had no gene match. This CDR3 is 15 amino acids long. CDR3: CASSPGLAGNNEQFF. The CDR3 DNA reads TGTGCCAGCTCACCCGGCCTAGCGGGGAACAATGAGCAGTTCTTC.

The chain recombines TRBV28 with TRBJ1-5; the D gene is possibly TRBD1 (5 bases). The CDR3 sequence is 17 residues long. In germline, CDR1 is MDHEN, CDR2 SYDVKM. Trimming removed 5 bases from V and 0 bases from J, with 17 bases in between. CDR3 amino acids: CASSPTPMTVSNQPQHF. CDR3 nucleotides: TGTGCCAGCAGTCCCACCCCGATGACAGTTAGCAATCAGCCCCAGCATTTT.

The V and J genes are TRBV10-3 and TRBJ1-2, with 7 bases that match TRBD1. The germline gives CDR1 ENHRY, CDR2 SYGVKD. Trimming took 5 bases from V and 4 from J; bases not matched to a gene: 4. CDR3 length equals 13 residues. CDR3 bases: TGTGCCATCAGTCTATCAGGGGGCTATGGCTACACCTTC. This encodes CAISLSGGYGYTF.

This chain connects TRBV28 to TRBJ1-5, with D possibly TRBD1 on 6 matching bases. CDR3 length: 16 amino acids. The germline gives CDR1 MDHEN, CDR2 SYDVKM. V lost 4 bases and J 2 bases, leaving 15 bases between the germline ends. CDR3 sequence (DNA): TGTGCCAGCAGTTCGCGCGGGGGGCGCGGCAATCAGCCCCAGCATTTT. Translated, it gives CASSSRGGRGNQPQHF. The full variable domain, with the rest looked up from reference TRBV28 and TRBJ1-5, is DVKVTQSSRYLVKRTGEKVFLECVQDMDHENMFWYRQDPGLGLRLIYFSYDVKMKEKGDIPEGYSVSREKKERFSLILESASTNQTSMYLCASSSRGGRGNQPQHFGDGTRLSIL.

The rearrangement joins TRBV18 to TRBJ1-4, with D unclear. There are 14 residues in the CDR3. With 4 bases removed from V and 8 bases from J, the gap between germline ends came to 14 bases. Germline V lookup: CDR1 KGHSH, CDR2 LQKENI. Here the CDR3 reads CASSRASSREKLFF. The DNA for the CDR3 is TGTGCCAGCTCACGTGCGAGCTCTAGGGAAAAACTGTTTTTT.

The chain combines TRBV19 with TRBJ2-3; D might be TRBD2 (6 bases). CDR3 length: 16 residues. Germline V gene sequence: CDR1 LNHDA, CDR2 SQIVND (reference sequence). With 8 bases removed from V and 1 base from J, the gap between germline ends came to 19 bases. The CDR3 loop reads CASGHGRDPRTDTQYF. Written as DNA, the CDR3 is TGTGCCAGTGGACACGGGCGGGACCCCCGCACAGATACGCAGTATTTT. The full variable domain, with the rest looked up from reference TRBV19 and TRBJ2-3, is DGGITQSPKYLFRKEGQNVTLSCEQNLNHDAMYWYRQDPGQGLRLIYYSQIVNDFQKGDIAEGYSVSREKKESFPLTVTSAQKNPTAFYLCASGHGRDPRTDTQYFGPGTRLTVL.

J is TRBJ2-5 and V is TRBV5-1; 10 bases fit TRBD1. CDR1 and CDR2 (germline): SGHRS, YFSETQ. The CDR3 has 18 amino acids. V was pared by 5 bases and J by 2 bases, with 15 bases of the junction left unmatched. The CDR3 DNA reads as TGCGCCAGCAGTTCGGGGGACAGGGGCGGGAGGATTCAAGAGACCCAGTACTTC. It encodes CASSSGDRGGRIQETQYF.

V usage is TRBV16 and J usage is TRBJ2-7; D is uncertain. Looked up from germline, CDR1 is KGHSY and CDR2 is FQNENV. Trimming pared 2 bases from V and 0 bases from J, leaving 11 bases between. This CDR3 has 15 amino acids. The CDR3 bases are TGTGCCAGCAGCCAAAAGCCTACGAGCTCCTACGAGCAGTACTTC. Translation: CASSQKPTSSYEQYF. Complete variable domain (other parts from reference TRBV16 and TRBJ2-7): GEEVAQTPKHLVRGEGQKAKLYCAPIKGHSYVFWYQQVLKNEFKFLISFQNENVFDETGMPKERFSAKCLPNSPCSLEIQATKLEDSAVYFCASSQKPTSSYEQYFGPGTRLTVT.

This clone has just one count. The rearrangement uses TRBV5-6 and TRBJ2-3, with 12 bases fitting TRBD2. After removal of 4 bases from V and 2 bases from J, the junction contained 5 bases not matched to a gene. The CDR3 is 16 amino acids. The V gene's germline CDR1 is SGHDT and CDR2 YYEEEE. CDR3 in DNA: TGTGCCAGCAGCGGACTAGCGGGAAGACCCACAGATACGCAGTATTTT. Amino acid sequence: CASSGLAGRPTDTQYF.

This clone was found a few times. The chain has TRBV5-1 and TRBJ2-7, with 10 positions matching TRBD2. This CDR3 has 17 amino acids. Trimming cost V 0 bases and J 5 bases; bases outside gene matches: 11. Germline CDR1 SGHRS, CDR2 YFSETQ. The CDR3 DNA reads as TGCGCCAGCAGCTTGGATCCAGCGGGAGGGCTCCGAAACGAGCAGTACTTC. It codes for CASSLDPAGGLRNEQYF.

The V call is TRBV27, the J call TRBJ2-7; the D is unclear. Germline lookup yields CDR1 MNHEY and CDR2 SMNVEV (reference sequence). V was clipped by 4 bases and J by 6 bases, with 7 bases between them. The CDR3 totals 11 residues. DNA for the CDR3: TGTGCCAGCAGTTCCGACTTCGAGCAGTACTTC. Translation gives CASSSDFEQYF.

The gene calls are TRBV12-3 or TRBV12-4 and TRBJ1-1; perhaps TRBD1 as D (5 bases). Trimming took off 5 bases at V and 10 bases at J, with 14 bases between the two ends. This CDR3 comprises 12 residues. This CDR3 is CASSLAWGGAFF. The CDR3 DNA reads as TGTGCCAGCAGTCTGGCGTGGGGGGGAGCTTTCTTT.

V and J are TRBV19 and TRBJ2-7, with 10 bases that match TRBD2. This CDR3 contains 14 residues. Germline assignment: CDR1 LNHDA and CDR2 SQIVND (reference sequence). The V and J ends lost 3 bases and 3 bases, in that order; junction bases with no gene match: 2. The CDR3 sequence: CASSIGTSDYEQYF. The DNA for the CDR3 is TGTGCCAGTAGTATTGGGACTAGCGACTACGAGCAGTACTTC.

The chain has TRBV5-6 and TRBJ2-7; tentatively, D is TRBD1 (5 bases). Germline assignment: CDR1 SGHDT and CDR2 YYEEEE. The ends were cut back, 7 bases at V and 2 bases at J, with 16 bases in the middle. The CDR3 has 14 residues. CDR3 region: CASQTADTPYEQYF. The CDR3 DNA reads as TGTGCCAGCCAAACTGCGGACACCCCCTACGAGCAGTACTTC.

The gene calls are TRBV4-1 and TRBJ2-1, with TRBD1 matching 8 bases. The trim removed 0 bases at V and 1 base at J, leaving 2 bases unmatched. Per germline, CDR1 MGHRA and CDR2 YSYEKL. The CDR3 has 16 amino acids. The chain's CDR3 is CASSQDGQGSYNEQFF. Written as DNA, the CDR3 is TGCGCCAGCAGCCAAGATGGACAGGGTTCCTACAATGAGCAGTTCTTC.

The CDR3 sequence: CASSQEVGATQHF. The CDR3 DNA sequence: TGTGCCAGCAGCCAAGAAGTGGGAGCCACCCAGCATTTT. This chain joins TRBV3-1 (or the pseudogene TRBV3-2) and TRBJ1-5; D remains unclear. The CDR3 totals 13 residues. The ends were cut back, 0 bases at V and 11 bases at J, with 11 bases in the middle. Germline V gene data show CDR1 as LGHDT and CDR2 as YNNKEL (reference sequence).

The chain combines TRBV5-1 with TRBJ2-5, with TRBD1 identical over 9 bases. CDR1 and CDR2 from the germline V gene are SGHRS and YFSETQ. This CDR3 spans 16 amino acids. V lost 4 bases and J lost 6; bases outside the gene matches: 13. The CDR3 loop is CASSSQPTGGQKTQYF. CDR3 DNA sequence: TGCGCCAGCAGCAGCCAGCCGACAGGGGGTCAGAAGACCCAGTACTTC.

This CDR3 reads CASSLVEAGYEQYF. CDR3 DNA sequence: TGTGCCAGCAGCTTAGTGGAGGCCGGCTACGAGCAGTACTTC. The chain combines TRBV11-2 with TRBJ2-7, with D perhaps TRBD2 (5 bases). Germline CDR1 and CDR2: SGHAT and FQNNGV. This CDR3 has 14 residues. Trimming shortened V by 1 base and J by 3 bases, and 10 bases separated the two germline ends.

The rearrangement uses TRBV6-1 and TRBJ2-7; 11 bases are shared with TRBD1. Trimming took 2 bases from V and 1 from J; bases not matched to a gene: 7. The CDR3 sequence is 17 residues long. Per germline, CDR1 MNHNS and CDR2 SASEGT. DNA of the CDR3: TGTGCCAGCAGTGAACGGCGGGACAGGGGGAGTTCCTACGAGCAGTACTTC. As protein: CASSERRDRGSSYEQYF.

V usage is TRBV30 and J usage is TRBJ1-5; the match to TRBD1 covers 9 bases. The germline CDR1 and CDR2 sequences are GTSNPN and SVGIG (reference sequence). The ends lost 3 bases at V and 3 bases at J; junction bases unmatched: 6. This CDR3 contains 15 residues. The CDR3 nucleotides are TGTGCCTGGAGGACCGGGACAGGGTCCAATCAGCCCCAGCATTTT. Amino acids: CAWRTGTGSNQPQHF.

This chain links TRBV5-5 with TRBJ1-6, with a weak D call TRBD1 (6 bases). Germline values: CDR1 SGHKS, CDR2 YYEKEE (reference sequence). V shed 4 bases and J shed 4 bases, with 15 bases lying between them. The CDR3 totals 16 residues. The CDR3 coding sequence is TGTGCCAGCAGCCCAGGGGACGGATCTTATAATTCACCCCTCCACTTT. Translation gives CASSPGDGSYNSPLHF.